This is a list of T cell receptor beta chains from one sample in a study of T cells in Graves' hyperthyroidism and ophthalmopathy. MiXCR, applied by TCRdb to the multiplex PCR reads, yields one record per CDR3 protein. The sample lists hundreds of thousands of distinct CDR3 sequences, over 12% occurring once. Specimen: blood. The receptors derive from a woman aged 35 to 49 with Graves' ophthalmopathy. CDR3s include the opening cysteine and the closing phenylalanine or tryptophan. D genes are given only for firm matches. Rows give clone size only sometimes, using once, few, many, or a class for an expanded clone.

d_call | clone_size | j_call | v_call | cdr3_aa | cdr3_nt
- | many | TRBJ2-5 | TRBV29-1 | CSVRVNSGETQYF | TGCAGCGTTAGGGTGAATTCGGGAGAGACCCAGTACTTC
- | many | TRBJ2-7 | TRBV4-1 | CASSLSWVGSAYEQYF | TGCGCCAGCAGCCTTTCTTGGGTCGGATCAGCCTACGAGCAGTACTTC
- | once | TRBJ2-7 | TRBV6-2/TRBV6-3 | CASVNPGSEQYF | TGTGCCAGCGTCAACCCAGGGTCCGAGCAGTACTTC
- | many | TRBJ1-2 | TRBV25-1 | CASSTGVYGYTF | TGTGCCAGCAGCACAGGAGTCTATGGCTACACCTTC
- | - | TRBJ1-6 | TRBV6-5 | CASSYVKRETYNSPLHF | TGTGCCAGCAGTTACGTAAAGAGGGAGACCTATAATTCACCCCTCCACTTT
TRBD1 | many | TRBJ2-7 | TRBV12-3/TRBV12-4 | CASSPRGLQGEYEQYF | TGTGCCAGCAGCCCTCGGGGCTTACAGGGGGAATACGAGCAGTACTTC
TRBD1 | - | TRBJ1-6 | TRBV10-3 | CAISLGTGGGVQGSPLHF | TGTGCCATCAGCCTTGGGACAGGGGGCGGAGTACAGGGATCACCCCTCCACTTT
- | many | TRBJ2-7 | TRBV24-1 | CATSDFGPAGQYF | TGTGCCACCAGTGATTTTGGACCAGCTGGGCAGTACTTC
TRBD1 | many | TRBJ1-5 | TRBV19 | CASRTGSNQPQHF | TGTGCCAGTAGGACAGGGAGTAATCAGCCCCAGCATTTT
TRBD1 | many | TRBJ2-7 | TRBV9 | CASSEGTGSIYEQYF | TGTGCCAGCAGCGAGGGGACAGGGAGTATCTACGAGCAGTACTTC
- | many | TRBJ1-5 | TRBV19 | CASSTTKGKNQPQHF | TGTGCCAGTAGTACCACCAAGGGGAAAAATCAGCCCCAGCATTTT
TRBD1 | many | TRBJ2-7 | TRBV4-1 | CASSQGDSAYEQYF | TGCGCCAGCAGCCAAGGGGACAGCGCCTACGAGCAGTACTTC
- | many | TRBJ2-3 | TRBV7-9 | CASSLGARDTQYF | TGTGCCAGCAGCTTAGGGGCCCGCGATACGCAGTATTTT
TRBD1 | many | TRBJ2-5 | TRBV7-6 | CASSTISPGQGETQYF | TGTGCCAGCAGCACGATCTCACCGGGACAGGGGGAGACCCAGTACTTC
- | - | TRBJ1-3 | TRBV11-2 | CASSLDSTGNTIYF | TGTGCCAGCAGCTTAGATTCTACTGGAAACACCATATATTTT
- | many | TRBJ2-5 | TRBV28 | CASTENQETQYF | TGTGCCAGCACCGAAAACCAAGAGACCCAGTACTTC
- | many | TRBJ1-5 | TRBV6-2/TRBV6-3 | CASNRSNQPQHF | TGTGCCAGCAATCGTAGCAATCAGCCCCAGCATTTT
- | many | TRBJ2-7 | TRBV20-1 | CSALTDRLGYEQYF | TGCAGTGCACTTACCGACAGGTTAGGTTACGAGCAGTACTTC
- | - | TRBJ2-7 | TRBV6-1 | CASSVSHRAYEQYF | TGTGCCAGCAGTGTATCCCACAGGGCCTACGAGCAGTACTTC
TRBD2 | many | TRBJ2-2 | TRBV29-1 | CSVTRDYSNTGELFF | TGCAGCGTTACCCGGGACTACTCAAACACCGGGGAGCTGTTTTTT
- | - | TRBJ2-7 | TRBV30 | CAWSVSLLRGRPLEQYF | TGTGCCTGGAGTGTATCTTTGCTGCGGGGAAGACCTCTCGAGCAGTACTTC
- | - | TRBJ2-7 | TRBV4-1 | CASSESGNSYEQYF | TGCGCCAGCAGCGAGAGTGGGAACTCCTACGAGCAGTACTTC
- | - | TRBJ1-1 | TRBV7-2 | CASSATGTPSEAFF | TGTGCCAGCAGCGCAACCGGGACGCCCAGCGAAGCTTTCTTT
TRBD2 | many | TRBJ2-2 | TRBV12-3/TRBV12-4 | CASTTTSGENTGELFF | TGTGCCAGCACTACTACTAGCGGGGAGAACACCGGGGAGCTGTTTTTT
- | - | TRBJ2-5 | TRBV29-1 | CSARGTAQETQYF | TGCAGCGCCAGGGGGACTGCGCAAGAGACCCAGTACTTC
TRBD2 | - | TRBJ2-7 | TRBV6-1 | CAIAGLAGVNEQYF | TGTGCCATCGCGGGACTAGCGGGAGTTAACGAGCAGTACTTC
- | many | TRBJ1-1 | TRBV5-1 | CASSEQRGEAFF | TGCGCCAGCAGCGAACAAAGGGGGGAAGCTTTCTTT
- | - | TRBJ1-2 | TRBV27 | CASSPLQGQRLDGYTF | TGTGCCAGCAGTCCCCTTCAGGGGCAGAGACTCGATGGCTACACCTTC